The T cell receptor (beta chain) under discussion was sequenced for a study of blood T cells in healthy people across ages. Notes on the study in general: While age rose, TCR beta diversity per million T cells dropped in a roughly linear way.

This CDR3 has 14 residues. The ends were cut back, 0 bases at V and 2 bases at J, with 9 bases in the middle. CDR1 is SGHRS, CDR2 YFSETQ, per germline. About this clonotype itself: The antigen remains undetermined.

The authors ran a second PCR of 7 to 11 cycles using a sample-barcoded 5' primer and a J-beta primer mix. The authors tagged each cDNA molecule using a template-switch adaptor with 12 random nucleotides. MiXCR, applied by TCRdb to the 5' RACE reads, yields one record per CDR3 protein. The sample shows around 1,900,000 distinct CDR3 sequences, around 40% of them seen only once. J is TRBJ2-7 and V is TRBV5-1; D is unresolved. The material sequenced was blood. The TCR sequence derives from a human donor in good health. CDR3 in amino acids: CASSLADPTYEQYF. CDR3 in DNA: TGCGCCAGCAGCTTGGCGGATCCCACCTACGAGCAGTACTTC.